Listed below are T cell receptor beta chains from one sample, sequenced in a study of blood T cell repertoires in COVID-19. The assay was immunoSEQ multiplex PCR, and TCRdb's table has in-frame clones only and misses some. The sample shows hundreds of thousands of clones, around 83% of them seen only once. The sequenced sample consisted of peripheral blood. The receptors originated from a woman in her forties or fifties with acute or convalescent COVID-19. Each CDR3 is given with its conserved first and last residue. Each record gives: V gene, clone size, D gene, J gene, CDR3 DNA, CDR3 protein. D genes are given only for firm matches. Some rows mark clone size as missing; the rest say once, few, many or name a class of expanded clone.

TRBV2,few,TRBD2,TRBJ2-7,TGTGCCAGCAGTGAATCTTTGGGTCGGCTAGCGGGGGGATACGAGCAGTACTTC,CASSESLGRLAGGYEQYF
TRBV3-1/TRBV3-2,-,TRBD2,TRBJ2-1,TGTGCCAGCAGCCAAGCGGGAGGGGCGCCCATGCAGTTCTTC,CASSQAGGAPMQFF
TRBV27,-,-,TRBJ1-1,TGTGCCAGCAGTCTCAGACAGAGTCTGAACACTGAAGCTTTCTTT,CASSLRQSLNTEAFF
TRBV5-1,-,-,TRBJ2-3,TGCGCCAGCAGCTTGTTTGCGGACAGAAGCACAGATACGCAGTATTTT,CASSLFADRSTDTQYF
TRBV19,-,TRBD1,TRBJ1-5,TGTGCCAGTAGTGGGACAGGGGGAAACAATCAGCCCCAGCATTTT,CASSGTGGNNQPQHF
TRBV4-1,few,-,TRBJ1-4,TGCGCCAGCAGCCAAGATGGGGCAGGAAGAGAAAAACTGTTTTTT,CASSQDGAGREKLFF
TRBV28,-,-,TRBJ2-5,TGTGCCAGCAGTCAGGGTTGGCAAGAGACCCAGTACTTC,CASSQGWQETQYF
TRBV30,-,-,TRBJ2-3,TGTGCCTGGGGGAGGTTGGCGGGGCGCACAGATACGCAGTATTTT,CAWGRLAGRTDTQYF
TRBV25-1,-,-,TRBJ2-7,TGTGCCAGCAGTGCTACTGCTGCCTCCCCCTACGAGCAGTACTTC,CASSATAASPYEQYF
TRBV28,-,-,TRBJ2-1,TGTGCCAGCAGTTTCGAGCGCTCCTACAATGAGCAGTTCTTC,CASSFERSYNEQFF
TRBV18,-,-,TRBJ1-4,TGTGCCAGCTCACCACCAGGGGTAGGGAATGAAAAACTGTTTTTT,CASSPPGVGNEKLFF
TRBV11-2,-,TRBD1,TRBJ2-7,TGTGCCAGCAGCTTTTTAGGGCAGGGGGCCGGTGAGCAGTACTTC,CASSFLGQGAGEQYF
TRBV7-2,-,TRBD2,TRBJ2-1,TGTGCCAGCAGCTCCGGACTAGCGGGCTACAATGAGCAGTTCTTC,CASSSGLAGYNEQFF